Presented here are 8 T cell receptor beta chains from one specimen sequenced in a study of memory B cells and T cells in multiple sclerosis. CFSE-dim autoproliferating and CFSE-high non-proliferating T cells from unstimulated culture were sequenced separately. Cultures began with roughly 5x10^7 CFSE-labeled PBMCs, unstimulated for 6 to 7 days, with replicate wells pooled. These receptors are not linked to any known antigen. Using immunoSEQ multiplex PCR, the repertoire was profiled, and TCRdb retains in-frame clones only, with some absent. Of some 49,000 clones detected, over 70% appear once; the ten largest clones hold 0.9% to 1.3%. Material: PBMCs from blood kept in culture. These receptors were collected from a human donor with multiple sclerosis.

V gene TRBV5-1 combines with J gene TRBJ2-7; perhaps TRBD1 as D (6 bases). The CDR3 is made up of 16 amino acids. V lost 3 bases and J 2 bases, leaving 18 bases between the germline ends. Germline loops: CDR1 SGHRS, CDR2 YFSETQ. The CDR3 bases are TGCGCCAGCAGCTCCAGCTCCCAGACAGGAACCTACGAGCAGTACTTC. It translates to CASSSSSQTGTYEQYF.

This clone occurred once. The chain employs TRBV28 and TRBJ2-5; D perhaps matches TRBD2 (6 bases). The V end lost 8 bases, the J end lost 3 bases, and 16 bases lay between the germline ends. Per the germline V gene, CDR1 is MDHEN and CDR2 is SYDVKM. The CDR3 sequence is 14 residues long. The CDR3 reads CASWHAGNKETQYF. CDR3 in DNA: TGTGCCAGCTGGCACGCGGGAAATAAAGAGACCCAGTACTTC.

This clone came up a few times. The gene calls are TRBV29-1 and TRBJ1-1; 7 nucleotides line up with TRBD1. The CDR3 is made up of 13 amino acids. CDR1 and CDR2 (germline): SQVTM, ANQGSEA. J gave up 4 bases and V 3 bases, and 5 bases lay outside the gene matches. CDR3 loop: CSVEPGGATEAFF. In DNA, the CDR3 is TGCAGCGTTGAGCCAGGGGGGGCCACTGAAGCTTTCTTT.

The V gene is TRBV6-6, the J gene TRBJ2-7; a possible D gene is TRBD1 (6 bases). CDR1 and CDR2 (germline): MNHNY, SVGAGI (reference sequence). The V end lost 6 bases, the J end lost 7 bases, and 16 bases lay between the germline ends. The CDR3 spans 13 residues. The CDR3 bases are TGTGCCAGCAGCCTACAGGGATTTCGGGAGCAGTACTTC. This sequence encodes CASSLQGFREQYF.

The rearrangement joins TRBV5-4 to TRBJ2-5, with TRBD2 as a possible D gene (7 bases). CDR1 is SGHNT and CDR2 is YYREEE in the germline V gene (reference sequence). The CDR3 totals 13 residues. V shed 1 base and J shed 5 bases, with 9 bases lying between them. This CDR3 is CASSLRGGETQYF. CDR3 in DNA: TGTGCCAGCAGCTTGAGGGGGGGTGAGACCCAGTACTTC.

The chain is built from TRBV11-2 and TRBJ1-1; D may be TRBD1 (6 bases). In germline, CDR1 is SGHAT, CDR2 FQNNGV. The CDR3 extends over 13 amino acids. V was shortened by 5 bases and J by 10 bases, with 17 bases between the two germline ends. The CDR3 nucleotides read TGTGCCAGCAGCCCAGGGGCGGGCTCGGGAGCTTTCTTT. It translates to CASSPGAGSGAFF.

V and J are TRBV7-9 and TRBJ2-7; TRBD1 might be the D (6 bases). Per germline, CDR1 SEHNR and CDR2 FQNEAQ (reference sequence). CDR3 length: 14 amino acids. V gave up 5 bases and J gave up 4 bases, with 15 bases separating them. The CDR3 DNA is TGTGCCAGCAGCCCCGACAGGAATTTATACGAGCAGTACTTC. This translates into CASSPDRNLYEQYF.

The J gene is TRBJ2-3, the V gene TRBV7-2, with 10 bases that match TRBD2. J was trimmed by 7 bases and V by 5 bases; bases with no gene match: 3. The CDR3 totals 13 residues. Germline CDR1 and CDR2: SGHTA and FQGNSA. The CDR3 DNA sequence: TGTGCCAGCAGCCCGGGACTAGCGAATACGCAGTATTTT. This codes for CASSPGLANTQYF.